These T cell receptor beta chains were read from a single sample in a study of human T cells and chemical hapten exposure. TCRdb reprocessed the RACE reads via MiXCR and lists one record per CDR3 protein. Of 150,000 to 200,000 distinct CDR3 sequences in the sample, roughly 25% were seen once. Source: whole blood, taken in connection with sensitization to the hapten diphenylcyclopropenone (DPC). The receptors were sampled from a woman under 30 with alopecia areata. Some clones in this sample may be carry-over from other donors' samples. The conserved cysteine and the conserved F or W are not part of the CDR3 here. The order of the fields is J gene, V gene, CDR3 protein.

>TRBJ2-3|TRBV4-1
ASSHADNTDTQY
>TRBJ2-3|TRBV29-1
SGQPPGQQYTQY
>TRBJ2-2|TRBV6-4
ASSDSTGDTGELF
>TRBJ2-7|TRBV29-1
SVWGSGSTYEQY
>TRBJ2-2|TRBV5-1
ASSVDGTGELF
>TRBJ2-5|TRBV4-2
ASSQGTSGSETQY
>TRBJ1-2|TRBV4-1
AHAGVHNYGYT
>TRBJ2-5|TRBV6-1
ASSGLARETQY
>TRBJ1-1|TRBV20-1
SALLIFAEAF
>TRBJ2-5|TRBV2
ASIRDRGQETQY
>TRBJ1-1|TRBV7-8
ASSLVGRSNTEAF
>TRBJ1-6|TRBV11-2
ASRPGFRGGNSPLH
>TRBJ2-7|TRBV20-1
SAYRTGPSNEQY
>TRBJ2-7|TRBV12-3/TRBV12-4
ASSSHSSYEQY
>TRBJ1-2|TRBV4-1
ASSQGPFARNYGYT
>TRBJ2-6|TRBV5-1
ASSQLAGQWNSGANVLT
>TRBJ2-3|TRBV5-6
ASSFLGTTADTQY
>TRBJ2-7|TRBV27
ASRGAPYYEQY
>TRBJ2-7|TRBV20-1
SAPRTGEVYEQY
>TRBJ2-3|TRBV12-5
ASGLVAPPTSTDTQY
>TRBJ1-2|TRBV27
ASSLGGQGSPGYT
>TRBJ2-2|TRBV4-1
ASRTSGGLNTGELF
>TRBJ2-4|TRBV7-8
ASSASRAKNIQY
>TRBJ1-1|TRBV5-4
ASSLGGINTEAF
>TRBJ2-7|TRBV4-2
ASSPSPGTGSSEQY
>TRBJ1-4|TRBV29-1
SVHAPGGEKLF
>TRBJ1-3|TRBV30
ACDSGGSGNTIY
>TRBJ1-2|TRBV7-2
ASSRDQIQGYT
>TRBJ2-7|TRBV4-1
ASSQRNSPQEQY
>TRBJ1-3|TRBV9
ASSTTDRGPGNTIY
>TRBJ2-7|TRBV4-1
ASSQEVGLAVYEQY
>TRBJ1-5|TRBV4-1
ASSQDSEFPAQPQH
>TRBJ2-1|TRBV7-9
ASSSRSSTEQF
>TRBJ2-7|TRBV19
ASSLRTGIYEQY
>TRBJ2-3|TRBV5-4
ASSLQDTQY
>TRBJ2-1|TRBV7-2
ASSLGVVTRGLEQF
>TRBJ2-1|TRBV29-1
SVESSGYNEQF
>TRBJ1-2|TRBV5-1
ASSKGHEADGYT
>TRBJ1-3|TRBV20-1
SASLAFGNTIY
>TRBJ1-6|TRBV27
ATQRGSSYNSPLH
>TRBJ1-5|TRBV20-1
SAPGLSQPQH
>TRBJ1-2|TRBV7-2
ASSSGQVLGGGYT
>TRBJ2-1|TRBV24-1
ATSDGGGGPRNEQF
>TRBJ2-1|TRBV2
ASRSGLAEGVEQF
>TRBJ1-1|TRBV7-8
ASSLALIRTAEAF
>TRBJ2-7|TRBV6-2/TRBV6-3
ASSYSSQPREQY
>TRBJ2-3|TRBV12-3/TRBV12-4
ASRHNRGTDTQY
>TRBJ2-1|TRBV10-3
AISARLDSYNEQF
>TRBJ1-1|TRBV20-1
SARRQGKETEAF
>TRBJ1-4|TRBV6-5
ASSRGLNEKLF
>TRBJ1-5|TRBV6-5
ASSPLSFGNQPQH
>TRBJ1-4|TRBV15
AIGGGTAYEKLF